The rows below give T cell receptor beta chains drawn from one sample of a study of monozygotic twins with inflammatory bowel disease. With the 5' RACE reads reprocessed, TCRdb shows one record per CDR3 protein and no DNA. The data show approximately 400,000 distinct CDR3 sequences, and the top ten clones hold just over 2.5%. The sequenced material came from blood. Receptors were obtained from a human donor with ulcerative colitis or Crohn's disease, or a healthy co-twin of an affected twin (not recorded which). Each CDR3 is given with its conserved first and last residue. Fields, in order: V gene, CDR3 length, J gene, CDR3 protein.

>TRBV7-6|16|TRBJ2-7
CASSLAERDRRLEQYF
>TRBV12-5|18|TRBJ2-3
CASGLVFDGTASTDTQYF
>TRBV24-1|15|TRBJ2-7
CATSDSEGRLYEQYF
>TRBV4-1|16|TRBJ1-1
CASSQLLRRENTEAFF
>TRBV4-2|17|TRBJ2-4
CASSQVGFGFGGNIQYF
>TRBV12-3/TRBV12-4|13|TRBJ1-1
CALGGQQNTEAFF
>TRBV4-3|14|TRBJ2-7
CASSQTRQPRGQYF
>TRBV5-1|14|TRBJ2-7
CASSLVDSSYEQYF
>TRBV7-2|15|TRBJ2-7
CASSARQRNSYEQYF
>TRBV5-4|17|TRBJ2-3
CASSLSLGLDVTDTQYF
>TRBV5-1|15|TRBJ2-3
CASRQASVGIDTQYF
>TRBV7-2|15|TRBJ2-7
CASSLDRRLVYEQYF
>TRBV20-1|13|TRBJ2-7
CSAVSSGFYEQYF
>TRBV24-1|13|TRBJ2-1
CATSEPVPGEQFF
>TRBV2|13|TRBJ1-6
CASTRDRGPPLHF
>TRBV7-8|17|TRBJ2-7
CASSRLGSGQGGFEQYF
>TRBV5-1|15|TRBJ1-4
CASSATRGGGEKLFF
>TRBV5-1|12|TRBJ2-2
CASSHRGEELFF
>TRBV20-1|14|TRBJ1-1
CSARDMWGVVEAFF
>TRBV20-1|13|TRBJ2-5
CSARVNGAGTQYF
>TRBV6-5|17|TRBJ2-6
CASSYWRGPGGANVLTF
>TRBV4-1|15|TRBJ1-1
CASSHGRNLNTEAFF
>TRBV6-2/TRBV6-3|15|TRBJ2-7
CASSYNGGALDEQYF
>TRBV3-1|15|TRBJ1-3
CASSRLDSSGNTIYF
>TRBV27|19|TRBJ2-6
CASSALKTGAYSGANVLTF
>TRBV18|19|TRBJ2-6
CASSPRAGLSASGANVLTF
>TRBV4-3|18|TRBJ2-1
CASSQDNSGAPLGDEQFF
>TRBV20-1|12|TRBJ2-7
CSARDSTYEQYF
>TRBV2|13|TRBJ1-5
CASSGQPGQPQHF
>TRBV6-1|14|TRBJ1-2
CASSLAGGVHGYTF
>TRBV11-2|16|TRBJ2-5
CASSLDDRILQETQYF
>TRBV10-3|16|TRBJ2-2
CAISDRAGGLTGELFF
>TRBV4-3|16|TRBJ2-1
CASSQVSGSSYNEQFF
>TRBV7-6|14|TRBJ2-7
CASSQAGGPYEQYF
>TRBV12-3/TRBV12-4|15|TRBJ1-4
CASSAYSVQSEKLFF
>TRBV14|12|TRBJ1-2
CASSRGQQGYTF
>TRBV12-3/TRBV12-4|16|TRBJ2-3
CASSPLGTVSTDTQYF
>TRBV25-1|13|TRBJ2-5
CASNPSGFSQAYF
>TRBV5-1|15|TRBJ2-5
CASSLYRGAEETQYF
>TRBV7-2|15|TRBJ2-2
CASSSQGVPSGELFF
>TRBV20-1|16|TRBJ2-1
CSARGRSGGAGNEQFF
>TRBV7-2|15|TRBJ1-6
CASSLSRDRPGTLHF
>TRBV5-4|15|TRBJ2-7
CASSLWDRGRKEQYF
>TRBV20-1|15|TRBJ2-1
CSATAGTSGGSEQFF
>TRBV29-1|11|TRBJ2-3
CSVDRVDTQYF
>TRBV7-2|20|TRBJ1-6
CASSLAGTGGIRSYNSPLHF
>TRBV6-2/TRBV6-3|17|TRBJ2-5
CASSYPPMAGRRETQYF
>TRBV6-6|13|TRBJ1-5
CASMPGLNQPQHF
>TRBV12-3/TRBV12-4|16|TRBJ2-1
CASSFGSRGAYNEQFF
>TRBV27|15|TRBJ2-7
CASSPGTSSPYEQYF
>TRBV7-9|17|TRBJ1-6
CASSLLGTGVIPAPLHF
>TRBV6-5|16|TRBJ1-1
CASSLRDRPMNTEAFF
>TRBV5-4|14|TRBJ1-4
CASRRTGSGEKLFF
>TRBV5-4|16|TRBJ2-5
CASSLRSGGAWETQYF
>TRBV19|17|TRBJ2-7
CASSPGLAKELAYEQYF
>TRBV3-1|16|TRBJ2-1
CASSRLRTTNYNEQFF